The clone carrying this T cell receptor (beta chain) was detected a few times. This CDR3 is 12 amino acids long. Trimming removed 5 bases from V and 6 bases from J, with 11 bases in between. This sample was included in a study of T-cell reconstitution after alpha-beta-depleted transplantation in children. A TCRbeta library incorporating unique molecular identifiers was prepared. Each CDR3 protein gets one entry after TCRdb re-called the PCR reads with MiXCR. This table holds 250,000 to 300,000 distinct CDR3 sequences, nearly 10% found once. The specimen was PBMCs from the stem cell graft donor, collected from the stem cell graft. This chain uses TRBV12-3 or TRBV12-4 with TRBJ2-7; D is ambiguous. This clonotype was sampled from a human donor who donated a stem cell graft to a child with SCID. The CDR3, as DNA: TGTGCCAGCAGTAATTCGGTGGGCGAGCAGTACTTC. Its translation is CASSNSVGEQYF.